A single sample is the source of the 22 T cell receptor beta chains below, sequenced in a study of human T cells and chemical hapten exposure. TCRdb reanalysed the RACE reads using MiXCR and keeps one entry per CDR3 protein. The sample yields about 80,000 distinct CDR3 sequences, 12% to 15% seen once. Time point reported: pre-sensitization, week 0. Treatment in this sample: therapeutic diphenylcyclopropenone sensitization with weekly scalp DPC. Sequenced here: whole blood, sampled in connection with sensitization to the hapten diphenylcyclopropenone (DPC). Receptors were obtained from a woman between 50 and 59 years old with alopecia areata. Some clones in this sample may be carry-over from other donors' samples.

The chain has TRBV28 and TRBJ2-7, with a tentative D call TRBD1 (6 bases). This CDR3 contains 14 residues. CDR1 MDHEN and CDR2 SYDVKM come from the germline V gene. Deletions cut 3 bases from V and 7 bases from J, with 16 bases between. The CDR3 loop is CASSLRTVALEQYF. In nucleotides, the CDR3 is TGTGCCAGCAGTTTGCGGACAGTTGCTCTAGAGCAGTACTTC. The full variable domain, with the rest looked up from reference TRBV28 and TRBJ2-7, is DVKVTQSSRYLVKRTGEKVFLECVQDMDHENMFWYRQDPGLGLRLIYFSYDVKMKEKGDIPEGYSVSREKKERFSLILESASTNQTSMYLCASSLRTVALEQYFGPGTRLTVT.

This chain uses TRBV7-8 with TRBJ1-1, with TRBD1 matching 8 bases. From germline, CDR1 is SGHVS and CDR2 FQNEAQ. The CDR3 runs to 13 residues. V was pared by 5 bases and J by 4 bases, with 3 bases of the junction left unmatched. The CDR3 region is CASSGQGFTEAFF. CDR3 sequence (DNA): TGTGCCAGCAGCGGACAGGGTTTCACTGAAGCTTTCTTT.

This clonotype was seen a handful of times. This rearrangement joins TRBV7-2 to TRBJ2-3, with unresolved D. V was cut by 2 bases and J by 0 bases, with 9 bases left in between. The CDR3 covers 15 residues. Germline V lookup: CDR1 SGHTA, CDR2 FQGNSA. CDR3 bases: TGTGCCAGCAGCTTACAGCGTGCTAGCACAGATACGCAGTATTTT. Encoded protein: CASSLQRASTDTQYF.

Here the CDR3 reads CASSLAGGPVDTQYF. CDR3 DNA sequence: TGCGCCAGCAGCCTAGCGGGAGGGCCTGTAGATACGCAGTATTTT. The chain links TRBV10-2 to TRBJ2-3; 12 nucleotides agree with TRBD2. Germline CDR1 WSHSY, CDR2 SAAADI. The CDR3 runs to 15 residues. V trimming: 6 bases; J trimming: 5 bases; junction bases outside the gene matches: 6.

This clonotype was counted a few times. The chain carries TRBV5-1 and TRBJ2-1, with D perhaps TRBD2 (5 bases). V dropped 5 bases and J dropped 4 bases, with 16 bases sitting between them. Germline CDR1 reads SGHRS; CDR2 reads YFSETQ. This CDR3 contains 15 residues. The CDR3 nucleotides are TGCGCCAGCAGACTCACTATACTAGATTACAATGAGCAGTTCTTC. It codes for CASRLTILDYNEQFF.

At least ten counts were recorded for this clonotype. The J gene is TRBJ2-7, the V gene TRBV10-2; D may match TRBD1 or TRBD2 (5 bases each). Germline V gives CDR1 WSHSY, CDR2 SAAADI. The CDR3 is 12 residues long. V was shortened by 8 bases and J by 1 base, with 9 bases between the two germline ends. The CDR3: CASRDRSYEQYF. The DNA of the CDR3 is TGCGCCAGCCGGGACCGATCCTACGAGCAGTACTTC.

The chain employs TRBV28 and TRBJ1-1; D is perhaps TRBD1 (5 bases). With 6 bases removed from V and 5 bases from J, the gap between germline ends came to 19 bases. Germline V gives CDR1 MDHEN, CDR2 SYDVKM. There are 15 residues in the CDR3. The CDR3, as DNA: TGTGCCAGCAGCCCTTTCTCGGGGGGAGGTACTGAAGCTTTCTTT. Amino acid sequence: CASSPFSGGGTEAFF.

The sample holds many counts of this clonotype. The V and J genes are TRBV6-2 or TRBV6-3 and TRBJ2-5, with D perhaps matching TRBD2 (5 bases). Per germline, CDR1 MNHEY and CDR2 SVGEGT. V was shortened by 8 bases and J by 5 bases, with 12 bases between the two germline ends. There are 12 residues in the CDR3. The CDR3 DNA reads TGTGCCAGCGGAGGTAGGCGGGAGACCCAGTACTTC. This encodes CASGGRRETQYF.

The sample holds a few counts of this clonotype. V gene TRBV7-8 combines with J gene TRBJ2-3; D remains unclear. V was shortened by 1 base and J by 6 bases, with 8 bases between the two germline ends. Germline CDR1 and CDR2: SGHVS and FQNEAQ. This CDR3 is built from 13 residues. CDR3 DNA sequence: TGTGCCAGCAGCTTAGGCGTATCGGATACGCAGTATTTT. Protein: CASSLGVSDTQYF. The full variable domain, its missing parts supplied by reference TRBV7-8 and TRBJ2-3, is GAGVSQSPRYKVAKRGQDVALRCDPISGHVSLFWYQQALGQGPEFLTYFQNEAQLDKSGLPSDRFFAERPEGSVSTLKIQRTQQEDSAVYLCASSLGVSDTQYFGPGTRLTVL.

The table lists this clonotype with a few counts. The rearrangement joins TRBV2 to TRBJ2-7; D not resolved. Germline CDR1 SNHLY, CDR2 FYNNEI. This CDR3 region has 13 residues. V dropped 3 bases and J dropped 2 bases, with 8 bases sitting between them. CDR3 in DNA: TGTGCCAGCAGTGACCTCCCCCCCTACGAGCAGTACTTC. It specifies CASSDLPPYEQYF.

The rearrangement links TRBV29-1 to TRBJ2-1; D is uncertain. Germline V gene data show CDR1 as SQVTM and CDR2 as ANQGSEA. There are 12 residues in the CDR3. Trimming cost V 4 bases and J 7 bases, with 11 bases left between them. CDR3 sequence: CSVVKVTNEQFF. CDR3 nucleotide sequence: TGCAGCGTTGTAAAAGTGACGAATGAGCAGTTCTTC.

This clonotype has only a few counts. The genes are TRBV3-1 and TRBJ2-7; 8 bases align to TRBD1. This CDR3 is 15 amino acids long. CDR1 is LGHDT and CDR2 is YNNKEL in the germline V gene (reference sequence). V shed 5 bases and J 3 bases; nucleotides not matched to a gene: 9. CDR3 protein: CASSTRQGLIYEQYF. Here the CDR3 DNA reads TGTGCCAGCAGCACTCGACAGGGGTTAATCTACGAGCAGTACTTC.

This clonotype showed up just a few times. The chain carries TRBV7-6 and TRBJ2-7, with D possibly TRBD1 on 6 matching bases. The CDR3 is made up of 14 amino acids. Germline V gene sequence: CDR1 SGHVS, CDR2 FNYEAQ. The ends were cut back, 5 bases at V and 0 bases at J, with 11 bases in the middle. CDR3 DNA sequence: TGTGCCAGCAGCGAAGACAGGTCCTCCTACGAGCAGTACTTC. It codes for CASSEDRSSYEQYF.

The CDR3 region is CASSPPVGVNSYNEQFF. Here the CDR3 DNA reads TGTGCCAGCTCACCACCAGTAGGGGTAAACTCCTACAATGAGCAGTTCTTC. The V gene is TRBV18, the J gene TRBJ2-1; D may be TRBD1 (5 bases). The CDR3 totals 17 residues. Trimming removed 0 bases from V and 0 bases from J, with 12 bases in between. CDR1 KGHSH and CDR2 LQKENI come from the germline V gene.

This clonotype was counted only a few times. The gene calls are TRBV4-2 and TRBJ2-1, with 7 positions matching TRBD1. The germline V gene has CDR1 LGHNA and CDR2 YNFKEQ. The CDR3 is 17 amino acids. After removal of 0 bases from V and 2 bases from J, the junction contained 7 bases not matched to a gene. CDR3 nucleotide sequence: TGTGCCAGCAGCCAAGATTTGAATGACAGGGCCTACAATGAGCAGTTCTTC. It translates to CASSQDLNDRAYNEQFF.

The J gene is TRBJ2-3, the V gene TRBV5-6; weak D call: TRBD2 (5 bases). The V gene lost 1 base and the J gene lost 7 bases, with 13 bases spanning the gap. The germline V gene encodes CDR1 SGHDT and CDR2 YYEEEE. The CDR3 spans 14 residues. In DNA, the CDR3 is TGTGCCAGCAGCTTGTGGGCTAGCACGAATACGCAGTATTTT. As protein: CASSLWASTNTQYF.

This chain connects TRBV29-1 to TRBJ2-6; possibly TRBD2 for D (5 bases). Germline lookup yields CDR1 SQVTM and CDR2 ANQGSEA. The CDR3 is 14 amino acids. V was pared by 3 bases and J by 0 bases, with 6 bases between. CDR3 coding DNA: TGCAGCGTTGAGGGGAGCTCTGGGGCCAACGTCCTGACTTTC. Encoded protein: CSVEGSSGANVLTF.

This clonotype occurred many times. The chain uses TRBV19 and TRBJ2-7; 8 bases are shared with TRBD1. Trimming cost V 0 bases and J 0 bases; bases outside gene matches: 1. The CDR3 consists of 15 residues. The germline gives CDR1 LNHDA, CDR2 SQIVND (reference sequence). The CDR3 protein is CASSIEGQGSYEQYF. CDR3 DNA sequence: TGTGCCAGTAGTATAGAAGGACAGGGCTCCTACGAGCAGTACTTC.

This chain connects TRBV7-7 to TRBJ2-2; perhaps TRBD1 as D (5 bases). Germline loops: CDR1 SSHAT, CDR2 FNYEAQ (reference sequence). The V and J ends lost 5 bases and 7 bases respectively, with 14 bases between them. CDR3 length: 14 residues. The CDR3 loop is CASSPQNTGGELFF. CDR3 DNA sequence: TGTGCCAGCAGCCCCCAAAACACAGGCGGGGAGCTGTTTTTT.

The chain employs TRBV5-6 and TRBJ2-1, with D perhaps being TRBD1 or TRBD2 (5 bases each). The CDR3 runs to 16 residues. CDR1 is SGHDT and CDR2 is YYEEEE in the germline V gene. V shed 3 bases and J shed 4 bases, with 17 bases lying between them. CDR3 DNA sequence: TGTGCCAGCAGCTGGCCGGGACCCAGACAGTACAATGAGCAGTTCTTC. Its translation is CASSWPGPRQYNEQFF. The full variable domain, its missing parts supplied by reference TRBV5-6 and TRBJ2-1, is DAGVTQSPTHLIKTRGQQVTLRCSPKSGHDTVSWYQQALGQGPQFIFQYYEEEERQRGNFPDRFSGHQFPNYSSELNVNALLLGDSALYLCASSWPGPRQYNEQFFGPGTRLTVL.

The chain couples TRBV20-1 to TRBJ2-2, with 9 nucleotides matching TRBD2. V lost 4 bases, J lost 5 bases, and 8 bases stayed unmatched. CDR1 and CDR2 from the germline V gene are DFQATT and SNEGSKA (reference sequence). The CDR3 spans 15 residues. The CDR3 protein is CSAKSNSGRTGELFF. In DNA, the CDR3 is TGCAGTGCTAAGAGTAATAGCGGGAGAACCGGGGAGCTGTTTTTT.

The chain is built from TRBV30 and TRBJ1-3, with D unresolved. CDR3 length: 13 residues. Germline V gene sequence: CDR1 GTSNPN, CDR2 SVGIG (reference sequence). The V and J ends lost 1 base and 1 base respectively, with 5 bases between them. DNA of the CDR3: TGTGCCTGGAGTGCCCAATCTGGAAACACCATATATTTT. Its translation: CAWSAQSGNTIYF.